A single count supports the clone carrying this T cell receptor (beta chain). These data originate in a study of blood T cell repertoires in COVID-19. Study background: Italy, Spain and the United States were the sources of the convalescent and acute COVID-19 samples. From T cells, B-cell-depleted T cells, or PBMCs came the material, which was cDNA or gDNA.

This CDR3 comprises 18 residues. V lost 3 bases, J lost 8 bases, and 18 bases stayed unmatched. CDR1 and CDR2 (germline): MNHEY, SMNVEV (reference sequence). Authors' methods: Estimated nucleated cell counts came from reference gene primer amplification. The protocol was immunoSEQ multiplex PCR, while the TCRdb copy is restricted to in-frame clones and leaves out a portion. V, J and clone size were drawn from that table, and D and trimming were deduced from the DNA. Altogether 130,000 to 150,000 clones are present, 88% being singletons, with the ten largest covering roughly 1.6%. The chain couples TRBV27 to TRBJ2-1, with 8 nucleotides matching TRBD2. This clonotype originated in a woman aged 50 to 60 with acute or convalescent COVID-19. Material: peripheral blood. CDR3 residues: CASSFRPTSGGGIYEQFF. CDR3 nucleotide sequence: TGTGCCAGCAGTTTCCGACCAACTAGCGGAGGGGGTATATATGAGCAGTTCTTC.